Each of the 3 T cell receptor beta chains below was sequenced from the same sample in a study of radiotherapy plus CTLA-4 blockade in lung cancer. Here immunoSEQ multiplex PCR was the method, and the copy in TCRdb shows in-frame clones only, minus some. The sample has some 87,000 clones, about four fifths seen once. The sample here was peripheral blood, taken from a patient treated with radiotherapy plus ipilimumab. These receptors were obtained from a human donor with non-small cell lung cancer that progressed on radiotherapy plus ipilimumab.

The V and J genes are TRBV6-1 and TRBJ1-5; D gene uncertain. CDR1 MNHNS and CDR2 SASEGT come from the germline V gene. With 7 bases removed from V and 1 base from J, the gap between germline ends came to 11 bases. The CDR3 is 14 residues long. CDR3 in amino acids: CASTEGNSNQPQHF. In nucleotides, the CDR3 is TGTGCCAGCACGGAAGGGAACAGCAATCAGCCCCAGCATTTT.

This chain links TRBV9 with TRBJ1-1; tentatively, D is TRBD1 (5 bases). Trimming pared 0 bases from V and 4 bases from J, leaving 13 bases between. Germline values: CDR1 SGDLS, CDR2 YYNGEE. There are 15 residues in the CDR3. The CDR3 nucleotides are TGTGCCAGCAGCGTAGTGGCAGGGAAAACCACTGAAGCTTTCTTT. Translated: CASSVVAGKTTEAFF.

This CDR3 reads CASSQGVSSSYNEQFF. CDR3 DNA sequence: TGTGCCAGCAGCCAAGGGGTAAGCAGCTCCTACAATGAGCAGTTCTTC. The chain combines TRBV4-2 with TRBJ2-1; the D is unclear. From germline, CDR1 is LGHNA and CDR2 YNFKEQ. Trimming shortened V by 1 base and J by 0 bases, and 10 bases separated the two germline ends. This CDR3 spans 16 amino acids.